Listed below are T cell receptor beta chains from one sample, sequenced in a study of blood T cell repertoires in COVID-19. The method was immunoSEQ multiplex PCR; TCRdb's version includes in-frame clones alone and lacks a portion of them. The table shows more than 200,000 clones, with about 85% occurring only once. Material for sequencing was PBMCs or T cells enriched from blood (not recorded which). The source of these receptors is a woman aged 25 to 39 with acute COVID-19. CDR3s include the opening cysteine and the closing phenylalanine or tryptophan. The D gene is left open where the match is weak. A clone size is listed for some rows: how often the clone was seen (once, few, many), or a class if it is expanded.

v_call: TRBV20-1
j_call: TRBJ1-4
d_call: -
clone_size: -
cdr3_nt: TGCAGTGCTAGTTCCCGGGGTGAAAAACTGTTTTTT
cdr3_aa: CSASSRGEKLFF

v_call: TRBV23-1
j_call: TRBJ2-7
d_call: TRBD1
clone_size: -
cdr3_nt: TGCGCCAGCCCACCTCGTTGGGGACAGGGGTCATACGAGCAGTACTTC
cdr3_aa: CASPPRWGQGSYEQYF

v_call: TRBV4-2
j_call: TRBJ2-7
d_call: -
clone_size: -
cdr3_nt: TGTGCCAGCAGCCAAGGATATGACGGGAACGAGCAGTACTTC
cdr3_aa: CASSQGYDGNEQYF

v_call: TRBV23-1
j_call: TRBJ2-7
d_call: TRBD1
clone_size: -
cdr3_nt: TGCGCCAGCAGTCCCCCACCGGGACAGGGTGAGCACGAGCAGTACTTC
cdr3_aa: CASSPPPGQGEHEQYF

v_call: TRBV3-1/TRBV3-2
j_call: TRBJ2-2
d_call: TRBD2
clone_size: -
cdr3_nt: TGTGCCAGCAGCCAGTACAGCGGGAGGGTAGGCGGGGAGCTGTTTTTT
cdr3_aa: CASSQYSGRVGGELFF

v_call: TRBV18
j_call: TRBJ1-2
d_call: TRBD1
clone_size: -
cdr3_nt: TGTGCCAGCTCACCACCGGGACAGCAGGGCAGCTACACCTTC
cdr3_aa: CASSPPGQQGSYTF

v_call: TRBV18
j_call: TRBJ2-3
d_call: TRBD1
clone_size: -
cdr3_nt: TGTGCCAGCTCACCACTTGGGACAGTAAGCACAGATACGCAGTATTTT
cdr3_aa: CASSPLGTVSTDTQYF

v_call: TRBV28
j_call: TRBJ2-1
d_call: TRBD2
clone_size: -
cdr3_nt: TGTGCCAGCAGTTTCGTCGGCGGGAGAACTGACAATGAGCAGTTCTTC
cdr3_aa: CASSFVGGRTDNEQFF

v_call: TRBV9
j_call: TRBJ2-5
d_call: TRBD2
clone_size: -
cdr3_nt: TGTGCCAGCAGCCCAGGACTAGCGGGCGGAGAGACCCAGTACTTC
cdr3_aa: CASSPGLAGGETQYF

v_call: TRBV28
j_call: TRBJ2-2
d_call: -
clone_size: few
cdr3_nt: TGTGCCAGCAGCTCGTCTAGGCGGGAGCTGTTTTTT
cdr3_aa: CASSSSRRELFF

v_call: TRBV5-5
j_call: TRBJ1-4
d_call: -
clone_size: -
cdr3_nt: TGTGCCAGCAGCCCCGCCGGGACTTTAAATGAAAAACTGTTTTTT
cdr3_aa: CASSPAGTLNEKLFF

v_call: TRBV28
j_call: TRBJ2-7
d_call: -
clone_size: -
cdr3_nt: TGTGCCAGCAGTTCCTCGGAGGTATGGAGGGAGCAGTACTTC
cdr3_aa: CASSSSEVWREQYF

v_call: TRBV2
j_call: TRBJ2-1
d_call: -
clone_size: -
cdr3_nt: TGTGCCAGCAGACCGGACCGGGGGTATAATGAGCAGTTCTTC
cdr3_aa: CASRPDRGYNEQFF

v_call: TRBV6-5
j_call: TRBJ1-2
d_call: TRBD1
clone_size: -
cdr3_nt: TGTGCCAGCAGGCGAGGGACAGGGTTCTATGGCTACACCTTC
cdr3_aa: CASRRGTGFYGYTF

v_call: TRBV6-5
j_call: TRBJ2-7
d_call: -
clone_size: -
cdr3_nt: TGTGCCAGCAGTTTTGGTCCGGACAGATCGTCCGAGCAGTACTTC
cdr3_aa: CASSFGPDRSSEQYF

v_call: TRBV19
j_call: TRBJ1-3
d_call: -
clone_size: -
cdr3_nt: TGTGCCAGTAGTACGCAGGGGTCCTCTGGAAACACCATATATTTT
cdr3_aa: CASSTQGSSGNTIYF

v_call: TRBV2
j_call: TRBJ1-5
d_call: TRBD1
clone_size: few
cdr3_nt: TGTGCCAGCAGGGCAGAGACAGGGCAGGGTCAGCCCCAGCATTTT
cdr3_aa: CASRAETGQGQPQHF

v_call: TRBV6-2/TRBV6-3
j_call: TRBJ2-7
d_call: -
clone_size: -
cdr3_nt: TGTGCCAGCAGCCTTGGACTGTACTACGAGCAGTACTTC
cdr3_aa: CASSLGLYYEQYF

v_call: TRBV15
j_call: TRBJ2-7
d_call: TRBD1
clone_size: -
cdr3_nt: TGTGCCACCAGCAGAAACCGGGACAGAAGCTCCTACGAGCAGTACTTC
cdr3_aa: CATSRNRDRSSYEQYF

v_call: TRBV10-3
j_call: TRBJ2-5
d_call: TRBD2
clone_size: -
cdr3_nt: TGTGCCATCAGTGATCCGGGACTAGCGGGAAAGAAGACCCAGTACTTC
cdr3_aa: CAISDPGLAGKKTQYF

v_call: TRBV30
j_call: TRBJ1-3
d_call: -
clone_size: -
cdr3_nt: TGTGCCTGGAGTGAAGGACAGCCTGGAAACACCATATATTTT
cdr3_aa: CAWSEGQPGNTIYF

v_call: TRBV7-5
j_call: TRBJ2-7
d_call: -
clone_size: -
cdr3_nt: TGTGCCAGAAGCTTAAGGGCAGGGGGCCGATACGAGCAGTACTTC
cdr3_aa: CARSLRAGGRYEQYF

v_call: TRBV25-1
j_call: TRBJ2-3
d_call: TRBD2
clone_size: few
cdr3_nt: TGTGCCAGCACGACGGGAGGGGGCACAGATACGCAGTATTTT
cdr3_aa: CASTTGGGTDTQYF

v_call: TRBV6-1
j_call: TRBJ2-1
d_call: -
clone_size: once
cdr3_nt: TGTGCCAGCAGTGAGGTGGGGGGGCTCTCCTACAATGAGCAGTTCTTC
cdr3_aa: CASSEVGGLSYNEQFF

v_call: TRBV5-4
j_call: TRBJ2-2
d_call: TRBD1
clone_size: -
cdr3_nt: TGTGCCAGCAGCACAGCCGGGACAGGGGGATCCGGGGAGCTGTTTTTT
cdr3_aa: CASSTAGTGGSGELFF

v_call: TRBV24-1
j_call: TRBJ2-1
d_call: TRBD1
clone_size: -
cdr3_nt: TGTGCCACCAGTGACCGGGACAGGGGCATTATCGGTGAGCAGTTCTTC
cdr3_aa: CATSDRDRGIIGEQFF

v_call: TRBV9
j_call: TRBJ2-7
d_call: TRBD2
clone_size: -
cdr3_nt: TGTGCCAGCAGCGTAAGCGGGGGACCCTCCTACGAGCAGTACTTC
cdr3_aa: CASSVSGGPSYEQYF

v_call: TRBV7-9
j_call: TRBJ1-1
d_call: TRBD1
clone_size: -
cdr3_nt: TGTGCCAGCAGCCCTCGGACAGGGGATGAAGCTTTCTTT
cdr3_aa: CASSPRTGDEAFF

v_call: TRBV15
j_call: TRBJ2-4
d_call: TRBD2
clone_size: -
cdr3_nt: TGTGCCACGACCCCAGGTCGAGGTAGCGGGGGGGCCCTAACCAAAAACATTCAGTACTTC
cdr3_aa: CATTPGRGSGGALTKNIQYF

v_call: TRBV5-5
j_call: TRBJ1-2
d_call: TRBD1
clone_size: -
cdr3_nt: TGTGCCAGCAGAGTGGACAGGGAATCTTATGGCTACACCTTC
cdr3_aa: CASRVDRESYGYTF

v_call: TRBV7-3
j_call: TRBJ1-5
d_call: -
clone_size: -
cdr3_nt: TGTGCCAGCAGCTTTGGCGGGACCATAAGCAATCAGCCCCAGCATTTT
cdr3_aa: CASSFGGTISNQPQHF

v_call: TRBV15
j_call: TRBJ2-7
d_call: TRBD1
clone_size: -
cdr3_nt: TGTGCCACCAGCAGGAACCGGGACAGGGTCCCCTACGAGCAGTACTTC
cdr3_aa: CATSRNRDRVPYEQYF

v_call: TRBV28
j_call: TRBJ2-1
d_call: TRBD1
clone_size: -
cdr3_nt: TGTGCCAGCAGTTTCCCCGGACAGGGGAACGATGAGCAGTTCTTC
cdr3_aa: CASSFPGQGNDEQFF

v_call: TRBV28
j_call: TRBJ1-5
d_call: TRBD1
clone_size: few
cdr3_nt: TGTGCCAGCAGTTGGTCAGGGGGCGTTGGTCAGCCCCAGCATTTT
cdr3_aa: CASSWSGGVGQPQHF

v_call: TRBV9
j_call: TRBJ1-3
d_call: TRBD1
clone_size: -
cdr3_nt: TGTGCCAGCAGCGTATCGGACAGGGGGCGTCACACCATATATTTT
cdr3_aa: CASSVSDRGRHTIYF

v_call: TRBV28
j_call: TRBJ2-7
d_call: -
clone_size: -
cdr3_nt: TGTGCCAGCAGTTTAGGGCGGGGCCGCCACTTC
cdr3_aa: CASSLGRGRHF

v_call: TRBV7-9
j_call: TRBJ1-4
d_call: -
clone_size: -
cdr3_nt: TGTGCCAGCAGCCTCGGGGGGCACGAGAATGAAAAACTGTTTTTT
cdr3_aa: CASSLGGHENEKLFF

v_call: TRBV4-2
j_call: TRBJ2-6
d_call: TRBD1
clone_size: -
cdr3_nt: TGTGCCAGCAGCCAGACTACAGGGGTCGGGGCCAACGTCCTGACTTTC
cdr3_aa: CASSQTTGVGANVLTF

v_call: TRBV5-5
j_call: TRBJ1-2
d_call: TRBD1
clone_size: -
cdr3_nt: TGTGCCAGCAGCCTCAACCGGGACAGAGGATATGGCTACACCTTC
cdr3_aa: CASSLNRDRGYGYTF

v_call: TRBV5-1
j_call: TRBJ1-1
d_call: -
clone_size: once
cdr3_nt: TGCGCCAGCAGCGCGTCGACAGGGAACACTGAAGCTTTCTTT
cdr3_aa: CASSASTGNTEAFF

v_call: TRBV28
j_call: TRBJ1-1
d_call: TRBD1
clone_size: -
cdr3_nt: TGTGCCAGCAGTTTACGGAGGGGGACAGGGGGTTTTGAGGTGAACACTGAAGCTTTCTTT
cdr3_aa: CASSLRRGTGGFEVNTEAFF

v_call: TRBV15
j_call: TRBJ2-3
d_call: -
clone_size: -
cdr3_nt: TGTGCCACCAGCAGTATGGTCGGGAGTCACGCAGATACGCAGTATTTT
cdr3_aa: CATSSMVGSHADTQYF

v_call: TRBV6-1
j_call: TRBJ2-7
d_call: TRBD1
clone_size: -
cdr3_nt: TGTGCCAGCAGTGAATATGGGACAGGGTCCTACGAGCAGTACTTC
cdr3_aa: CASSEYGTGSYEQYF

v_call: TRBV7-6
j_call: TRBJ2-2
d_call: TRBD2
clone_size: -
cdr3_nt: TGTGCCAGCAGCCTACTAGCGGGAGCTATTGGAACCACCGGGGAGCTGTTTTTT
cdr3_aa: CASSLLAGAIGTTGELFF

v_call: TRBV28
j_call: TRBJ1-1
d_call: -
clone_size: -
cdr3_nt: TGTGCCAGCAGTTTAGGAGCAAGGACTGAAGCTTTCTTT
cdr3_aa: CASSLGARTEAFF

v_call: TRBV5-6
j_call: TRBJ2-5
d_call: TRBD2
clone_size: once
cdr3_nt: TGTGCCAGCAGCTTGCCTAGCGGGGGGGCCCAAGAGACCCAGTACTTC
cdr3_aa: CASSLPSGGAQETQYF

v_call: TRBV4-3
j_call: TRBJ2-1
d_call: -
clone_size: -
cdr3_nt: TGCGCCAGCAGCCTTTCGGGAGTCCTCATTGAAAATGAGCAGTTCTTC
cdr3_aa: CASSLSGVLIENEQFF

v_call: TRBV6-1
j_call: TRBJ1-1
d_call: -
clone_size: -
cdr3_nt: TGTGCCAGCAGTGAAGTGGCCAGTAATTTGGGGCGGACTGAAGCTTTCTTT
cdr3_aa: CASSEVASNLGRTEAFF

v_call: TRBV2
j_call: TRBJ1-1
d_call: -
clone_size: -
cdr3_nt: TGTGCCAGCAGTGAGGGCAGAAAGAACACTGAAGCTTTCTTT
cdr3_aa: CASSEGRKNTEAFF

v_call: TRBV28
j_call: TRBJ1-1
d_call: -
clone_size: -
cdr3_nt: TGTGCCAGCATACGGGGGGCGCGCACTGAAGCTTTCTTT
cdr3_aa: CASIRGARTEAFF

v_call: TRBV27
j_call: TRBJ2-7
d_call: TRBD2
clone_size: -
cdr3_nt: TGTGCCAGCAGTAATACTAGCGGGTCCTCCTACGAGCAGTACTTC
cdr3_aa: CASSNTSGSSYEQYF

v_call: TRBV12-3/TRBV12-4
j_call: TRBJ2-2
d_call: -
clone_size: -
cdr3_nt: TGTGCCAGCAGCCTAATCGGGGAGCTGTTTTTT
cdr3_aa: CASSLIGELFF

v_call: TRBV10-1
j_call: TRBJ2-1
d_call: TRBD2
clone_size: -
cdr3_nt: TGCGCCAGCAGTGAGGTAACGGGGCTAGCGGGGGTCAATGAGCAGTTCTTC
cdr3_aa: CASSEVTGLAGVNEQFF

v_call: TRBV4-1
j_call: TRBJ1-1
d_call: -
clone_size: -
cdr3_nt: TGCGCCAGCAGCCAATTATCTGAAGCTTTCTTT
cdr3_aa: CASSQLSEAFF

v_call: TRBV3-1/TRBV3-2
j_call: TRBJ1-1
d_call: -
clone_size: -
cdr3_nt: TGTGCCAGCAGCCAAGATCTTGTCAGTGACACTGAAGCTTTCTTT
cdr3_aa: CASSQDLVSDTEAFF

v_call: TRBV25-1
j_call: TRBJ2-7
d_call: -
clone_size: -
cdr3_nt: TGTGCCAGCAGTGCGGGGGTAGGCTACGAGCAGTACTTC
cdr3_aa: CASSAGVGYEQYF

v_call: TRBV28
j_call: TRBJ1-2
d_call: -
clone_size: -
cdr3_nt: TGTGCCAGCAGTACCACAGGCTCCTCCTATGGCTACACCTTC
cdr3_aa: CASSTTGSSYGYTF

v_call: TRBV13
j_call: TRBJ2-5
d_call: TRBD2
clone_size: -
cdr3_nt: TGTGCCAGCAGCTTAGGCCTGGTCGGGGGGGGGCCGATAGAGACCCAGTACTTC
cdr3_aa: CASSLGLVGGGPIETQYF

v_call: TRBV6-5
j_call: TRBJ2-7
d_call: -
clone_size: -
cdr3_nt: TGTGCCAGCAGCCAAGTCGCAGGGATCCTCGAGCAGTACTTC
cdr3_aa: CASSQVAGILEQYF

v_call: TRBV11-2
j_call: TRBJ1-1
d_call: -
clone_size: -
cdr3_nt: TGTGCCAGCAGGGTCGGTAGCACTGAAGCTTTCTTT
cdr3_aa: CASRVGSTEAFF